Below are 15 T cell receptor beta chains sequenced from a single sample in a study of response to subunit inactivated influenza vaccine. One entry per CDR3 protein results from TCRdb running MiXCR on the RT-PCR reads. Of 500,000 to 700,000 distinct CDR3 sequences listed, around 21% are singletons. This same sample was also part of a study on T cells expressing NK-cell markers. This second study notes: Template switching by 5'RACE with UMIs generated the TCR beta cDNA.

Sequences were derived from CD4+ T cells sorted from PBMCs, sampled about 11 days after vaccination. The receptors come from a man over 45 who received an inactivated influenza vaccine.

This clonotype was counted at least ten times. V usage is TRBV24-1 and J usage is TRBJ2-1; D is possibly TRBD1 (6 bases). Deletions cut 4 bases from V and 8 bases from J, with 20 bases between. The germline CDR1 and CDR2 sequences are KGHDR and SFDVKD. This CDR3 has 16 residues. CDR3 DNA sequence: TGTGCCACCAGTGAAACAGGGCGAACCCCTACCTATGAGCAGTTCTTC. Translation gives CATSETGRTPTYEQFF.

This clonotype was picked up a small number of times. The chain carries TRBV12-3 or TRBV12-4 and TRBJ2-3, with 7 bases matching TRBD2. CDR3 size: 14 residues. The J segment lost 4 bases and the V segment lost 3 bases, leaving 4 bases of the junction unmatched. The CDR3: CASSFASGPDTQYF. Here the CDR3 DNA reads TGTGCCAGCAGTTTCGCTAGCGGTCCAGATACGCAGTATTTT.

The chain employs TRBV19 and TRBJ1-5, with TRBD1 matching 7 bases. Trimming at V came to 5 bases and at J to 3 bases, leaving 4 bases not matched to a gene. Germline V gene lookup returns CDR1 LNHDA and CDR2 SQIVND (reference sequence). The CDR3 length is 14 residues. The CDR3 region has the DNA TGTGCCAGTAGTCAACAGGGGTCCAATCAGCCCCAGCATTTT. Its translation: CASSQQGSNQPQHF.

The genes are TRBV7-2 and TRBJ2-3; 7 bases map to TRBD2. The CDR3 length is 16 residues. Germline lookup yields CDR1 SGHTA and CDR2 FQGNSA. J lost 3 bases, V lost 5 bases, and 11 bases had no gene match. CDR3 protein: CASSMLLAVVTDTQYF. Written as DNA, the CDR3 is TGTGCCAGCAGCATGCTCCTAGCGGTAGTAACAGATACGCAGTATTTT.

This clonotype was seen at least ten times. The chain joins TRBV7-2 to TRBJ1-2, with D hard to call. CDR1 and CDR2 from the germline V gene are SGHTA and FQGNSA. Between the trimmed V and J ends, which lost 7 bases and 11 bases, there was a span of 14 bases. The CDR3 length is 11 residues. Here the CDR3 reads CASTATGRYTF. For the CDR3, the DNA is TGTGCCAGCACCGCCACGGGGAGATACACCTTC.

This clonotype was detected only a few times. The CDR3, as DNA: TGTGCCAGCAGGGCCCTGGGGGAATCACCCCTCCACTTT. This encodes CASRALGESPLHF. V is TRBV12-3 or TRBV12-4 and J is TRBJ1-6; weak D call: TRBD1 (5 bases). This CDR3 contains 13 residues. Trimming stripped 6 bases from V and 10 bases from J, with 13 bases between.

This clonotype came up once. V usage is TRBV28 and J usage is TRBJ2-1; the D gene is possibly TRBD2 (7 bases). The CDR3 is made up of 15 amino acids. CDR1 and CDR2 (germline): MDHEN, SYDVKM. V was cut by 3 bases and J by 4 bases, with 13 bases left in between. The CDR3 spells CASSFVGGAYNEQFF. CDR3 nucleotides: TGTGCCAGCAGTTTTGTGGGGGGGGCTTACAATGAGCAGTTCTTC.

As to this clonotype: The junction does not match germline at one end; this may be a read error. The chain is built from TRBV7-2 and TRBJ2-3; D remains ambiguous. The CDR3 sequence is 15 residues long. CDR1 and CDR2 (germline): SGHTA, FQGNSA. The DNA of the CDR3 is TGTGCCAGCAGCTTAGGGCCCTTCCAAGCCTCCTTTCCCCAATTT. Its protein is CASSLGPFQASFPQF. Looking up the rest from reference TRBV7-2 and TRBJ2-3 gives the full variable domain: GAGVSQSPSNKVTEKGKDVELRCDPISGHTALYWYRQSLGQGLEFLIYFQGNSAPDKSGLPSDRFSAERTGGSVSTLTIQRTQQEDSAVYLCASSLGPFQASFPQFGPGTRLTVL.

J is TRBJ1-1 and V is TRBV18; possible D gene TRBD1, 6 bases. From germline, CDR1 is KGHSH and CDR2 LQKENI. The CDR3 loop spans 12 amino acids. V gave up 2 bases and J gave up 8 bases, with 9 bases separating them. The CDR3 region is CASSPGGREAFF. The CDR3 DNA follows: TGTGCCAGCTCACCAGGGGGCAGGGAAGCTTTCTTT.

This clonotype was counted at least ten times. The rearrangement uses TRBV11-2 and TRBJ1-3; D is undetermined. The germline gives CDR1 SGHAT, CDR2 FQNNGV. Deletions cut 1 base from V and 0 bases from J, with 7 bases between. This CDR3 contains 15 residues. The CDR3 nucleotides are TGTGCCAGCAGCTTAGCACAGAACTCTGGAAACACCATATATTTT. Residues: CASSLAQNSGNTIYF.

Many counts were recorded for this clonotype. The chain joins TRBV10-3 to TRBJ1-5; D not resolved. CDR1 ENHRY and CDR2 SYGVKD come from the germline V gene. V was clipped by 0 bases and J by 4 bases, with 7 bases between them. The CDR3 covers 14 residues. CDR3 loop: CAISESRGNQPQHF. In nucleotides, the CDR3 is TGTGCCATCAGTGAGTCGCGGGGTAATCAGCCCCAGCATTTT.

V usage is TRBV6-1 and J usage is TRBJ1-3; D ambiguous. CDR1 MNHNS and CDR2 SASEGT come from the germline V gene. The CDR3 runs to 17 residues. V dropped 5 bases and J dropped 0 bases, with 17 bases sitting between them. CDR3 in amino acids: CASSPSWEVFSGNTIYF. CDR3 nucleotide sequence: TGTGCCAGCAGTCCAAGTTGGGAGGTTTTCTCTGGAAACACCATATATTTT.

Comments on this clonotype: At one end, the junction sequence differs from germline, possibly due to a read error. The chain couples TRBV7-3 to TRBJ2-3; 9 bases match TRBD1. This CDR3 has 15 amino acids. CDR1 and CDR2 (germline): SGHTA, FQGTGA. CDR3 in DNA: TGTGCCAACAGCACGACAGGGGGTCGCACAGATACGCAGTATTTT. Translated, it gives CANSTTGGRTDTQYF.

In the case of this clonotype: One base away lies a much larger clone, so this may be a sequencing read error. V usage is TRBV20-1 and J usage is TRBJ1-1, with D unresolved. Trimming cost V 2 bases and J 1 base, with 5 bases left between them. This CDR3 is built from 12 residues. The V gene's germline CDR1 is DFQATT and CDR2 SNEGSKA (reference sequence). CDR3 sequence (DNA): TGCAGTGCTAGAAATGGGAACACTGAAGCTTTCTTT. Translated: CSARNGNTEAFF.

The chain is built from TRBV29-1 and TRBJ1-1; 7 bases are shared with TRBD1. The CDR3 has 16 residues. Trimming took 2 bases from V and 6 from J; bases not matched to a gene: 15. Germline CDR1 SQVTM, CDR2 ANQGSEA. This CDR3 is CSVESGGRGLLPEAFF. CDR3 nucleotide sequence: TGCAGCGTTGAATCTGGGGGTAGGGGGCTTTTGCCTGAAGCTTTCTTT.